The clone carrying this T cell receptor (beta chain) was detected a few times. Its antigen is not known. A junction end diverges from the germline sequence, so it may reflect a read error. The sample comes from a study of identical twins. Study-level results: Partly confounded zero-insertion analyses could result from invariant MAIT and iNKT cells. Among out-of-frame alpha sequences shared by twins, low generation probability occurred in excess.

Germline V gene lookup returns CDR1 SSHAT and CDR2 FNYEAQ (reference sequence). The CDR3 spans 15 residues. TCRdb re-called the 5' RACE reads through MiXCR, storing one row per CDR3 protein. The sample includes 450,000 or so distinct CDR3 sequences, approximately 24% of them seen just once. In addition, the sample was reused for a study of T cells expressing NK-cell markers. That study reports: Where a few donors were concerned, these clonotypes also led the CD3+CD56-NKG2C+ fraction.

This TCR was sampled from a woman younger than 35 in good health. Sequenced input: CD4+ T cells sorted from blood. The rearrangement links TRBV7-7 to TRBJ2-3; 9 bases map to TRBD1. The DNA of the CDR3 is TGTGCTAGCAGCTCGGGGACAGGGAGGATAGATACGCAGTATTTT. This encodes CASSSGTGRIDTQYF.